The sequence of this TCR beta chain was determined in a study of T cells in Graves' hyperthyroidism and ophthalmopathy. As for the study in general: Upon initial diagnosis and before any treatment, peripheral blood was collected. General study findings and limits: Ophthalmopathy prediction by the model preceded onset by a median about 6.8 months. In the blood, most expanded thyroid clonotypes above 0.001 appeared as well. Stable hyperthyroidism was told apart from ophthalmopathy by a model built on 13 V-J features.

It was RNA transcripts that yielded the amplified TCR beta CDR3 regions. First-round RT-PCR with HTBI primers amplified the TCR CDR3 region. MiXCR was run by TCRdb on the multiplex PCR reads, yielding one entry per CDR3 protein. The sample includes a few hundred thousand distinct CDR3 sequences, approximately 14% of them seen just once. On this clonotype itself: The antigen remains unidentified. This may be a read error, as it is one base from a much larger clone.

V lost 7 bases to trimming and J lost 6 bases; unmatched junction nucleotides: 5. The germline gives CDR1 SNHLY, CDR2 FYNNEI. The CDR3 loop spans 14 amino acids. What was sequenced was blood. The chain uses TRBV2 and TRBJ2-2; 10 bases line up with TRBD2. The TCR originated in a woman between 40 and 55 years old with Graves' hyperthyroidism. The CDR3 region is CASTSSGRAGELFF. The CDR3 nucleotides are TGTGCCAGCACTTCAAGCGGGAGGGCCGGGGAGCTGTTTTTT.